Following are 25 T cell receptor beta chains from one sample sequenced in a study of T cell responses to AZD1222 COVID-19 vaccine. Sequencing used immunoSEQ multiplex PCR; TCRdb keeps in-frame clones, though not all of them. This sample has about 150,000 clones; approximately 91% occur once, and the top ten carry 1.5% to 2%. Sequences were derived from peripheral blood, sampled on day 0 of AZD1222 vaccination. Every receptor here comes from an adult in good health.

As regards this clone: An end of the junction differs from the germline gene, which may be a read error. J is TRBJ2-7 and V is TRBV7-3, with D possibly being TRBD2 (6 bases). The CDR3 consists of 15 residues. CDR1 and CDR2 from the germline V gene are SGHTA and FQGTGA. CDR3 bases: TGTGCCAGCAGCCTAACCGGGGGTCTTCCTTTCGAGCAGTACTTC. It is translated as CASSLTGGLPFEQYF.

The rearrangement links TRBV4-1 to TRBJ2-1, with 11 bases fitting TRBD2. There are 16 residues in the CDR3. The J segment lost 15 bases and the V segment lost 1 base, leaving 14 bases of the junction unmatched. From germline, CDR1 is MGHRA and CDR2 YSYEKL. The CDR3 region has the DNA TGCGCCAGCAGCCAAGGTATTAGCGGGAGGGCGGAACTTTTGTTCTTC. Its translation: CASSQGISGRAELLFF.

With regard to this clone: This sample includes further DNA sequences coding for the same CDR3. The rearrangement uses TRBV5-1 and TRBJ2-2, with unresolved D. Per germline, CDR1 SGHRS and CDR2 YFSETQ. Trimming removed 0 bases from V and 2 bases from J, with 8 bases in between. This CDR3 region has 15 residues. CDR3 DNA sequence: TGCGCCAGCAGCTTGGATCGAGGCAACACCGGGGAGCTGTTTTTT. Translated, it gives CASSLDRGNTGELFF.

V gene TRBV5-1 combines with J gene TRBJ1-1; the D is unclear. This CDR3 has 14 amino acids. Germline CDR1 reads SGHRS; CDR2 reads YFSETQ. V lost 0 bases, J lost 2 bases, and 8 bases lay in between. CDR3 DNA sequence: TGCGCCAGCAGCTTGGTCGGGGATAACACTGAAGCTTTCTTT. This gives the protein CASSLVGDNTEAFF.

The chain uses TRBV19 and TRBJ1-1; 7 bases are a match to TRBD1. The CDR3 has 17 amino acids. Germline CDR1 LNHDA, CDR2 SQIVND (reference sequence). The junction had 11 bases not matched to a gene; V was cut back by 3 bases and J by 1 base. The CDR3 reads CASSIPLTGAGNTEAFF. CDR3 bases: TGTGCCAGTAGTATCCCCTTAACAGGGGCTGGGAACACTGAAGCTTTCTTT.

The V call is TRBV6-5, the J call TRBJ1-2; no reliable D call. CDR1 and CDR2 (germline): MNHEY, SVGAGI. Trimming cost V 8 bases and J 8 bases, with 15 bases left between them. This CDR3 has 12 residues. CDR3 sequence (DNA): TGTGCCAGCCTTGGGGAGGCTCGGGGCTACACCTTC. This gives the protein CASLGEARGYTF.

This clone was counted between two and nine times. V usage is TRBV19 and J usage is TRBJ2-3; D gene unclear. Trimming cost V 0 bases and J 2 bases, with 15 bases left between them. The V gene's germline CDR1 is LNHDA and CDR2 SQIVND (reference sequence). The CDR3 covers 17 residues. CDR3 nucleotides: TGTGCCAGTAGTATAGAATCGGCCAAAACTTCCACAGATACGCAGTATTTT. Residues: CASSIESAKTSTDTQYF.

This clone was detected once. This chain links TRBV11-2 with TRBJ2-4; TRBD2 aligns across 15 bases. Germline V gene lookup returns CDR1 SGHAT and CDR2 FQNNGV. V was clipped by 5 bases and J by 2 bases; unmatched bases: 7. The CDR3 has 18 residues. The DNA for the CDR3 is TGTGCCAGCAGCCGGACTAGCGGGGGGGCCATATCCAAAAACATTCAGTACTTC. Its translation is CASSRTSGGAISKNIQYF.

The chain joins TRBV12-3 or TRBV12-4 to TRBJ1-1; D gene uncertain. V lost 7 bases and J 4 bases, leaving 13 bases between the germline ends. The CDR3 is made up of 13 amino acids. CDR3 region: CASTSIRGTEAFF. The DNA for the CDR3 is TGTGCCAGCACGTCTATCCGAGGCACTGAAGCTTTCTTT.

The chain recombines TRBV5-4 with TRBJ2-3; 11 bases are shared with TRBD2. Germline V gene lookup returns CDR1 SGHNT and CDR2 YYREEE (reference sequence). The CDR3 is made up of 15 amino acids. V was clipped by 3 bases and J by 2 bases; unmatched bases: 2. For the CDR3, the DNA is TGTGCCAGCAGCTCGACTAGCGGGGACACAGATACGCAGTATTTT. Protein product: CASSSTSGDTDTQYF.

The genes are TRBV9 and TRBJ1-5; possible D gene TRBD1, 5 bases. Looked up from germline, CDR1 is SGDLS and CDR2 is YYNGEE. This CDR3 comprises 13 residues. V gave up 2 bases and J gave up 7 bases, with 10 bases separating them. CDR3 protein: CASSVGGGQPQHF. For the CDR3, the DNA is TGTGCCAGCAGCGTGGGGGGAGGGCAGCCCCAGCATTTT. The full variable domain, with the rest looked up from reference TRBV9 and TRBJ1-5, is DSGVTQTPKHLITATGQRVTLRCSPRSGDLSVYWYQQSLDQGLQFLIQYYNGEERAKGNILERFSAQQFPDLHSELNLSSLELGDSALYFCASSVGGGQPQHFGDGTRLSIL.

CDR3 loop: CATSRDRASGSYEQYF. CDR3 DNA sequence: TGTGCCACCAGCAGAGATCGGGCTAGCGGTTCCTACGAGCAGTACTTC. The V gene is TRBV15, the J gene TRBJ2-7, with 7 bases that match TRBD2. V lost 0 bases and J lost 1; bases outside the gene matches: 6. Germline CDR1 is LNHNV and CDR2 is YYDKDF (reference sequence). This CDR3 has 16 residues.

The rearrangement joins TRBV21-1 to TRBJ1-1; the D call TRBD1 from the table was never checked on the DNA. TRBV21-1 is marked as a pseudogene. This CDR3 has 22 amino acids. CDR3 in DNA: TGTGCCAGCAGCAAAGCTGAAGTCGGGACAGGGCATCCATGGGATATGAACACTGAAGCTTTCTTT. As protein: CASSKAEVGTGHPWDMNTEAFF.

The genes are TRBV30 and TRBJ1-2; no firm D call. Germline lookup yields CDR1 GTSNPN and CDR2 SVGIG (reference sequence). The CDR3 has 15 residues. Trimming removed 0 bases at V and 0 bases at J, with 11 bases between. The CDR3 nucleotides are TGTGCCTGGAGTGTTATGGCGGGGACTAACTATGGCTACACCTTC. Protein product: CAWSVMAGTNYGYTF.

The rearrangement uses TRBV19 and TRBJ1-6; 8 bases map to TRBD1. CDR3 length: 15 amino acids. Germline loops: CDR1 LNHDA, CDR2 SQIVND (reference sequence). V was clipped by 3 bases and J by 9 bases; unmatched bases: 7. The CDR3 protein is CASSIGQGGISPLHF. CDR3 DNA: TGTGCCAGTAGTATTGGACAGGGAGGGATTTCACCCCTCCACTTT.

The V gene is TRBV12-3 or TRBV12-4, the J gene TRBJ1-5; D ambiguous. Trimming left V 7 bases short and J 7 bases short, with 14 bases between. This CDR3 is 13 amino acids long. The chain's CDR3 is CASTIPPDQPQHF. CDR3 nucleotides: TGTGCCAGCACTATACCACCGGACCAGCCCCAGCATTTT.

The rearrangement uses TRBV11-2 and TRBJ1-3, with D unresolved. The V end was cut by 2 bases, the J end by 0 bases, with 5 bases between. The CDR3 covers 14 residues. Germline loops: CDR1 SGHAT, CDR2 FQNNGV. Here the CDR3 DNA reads TGTGCCAGCAGCTTATATAGCTCTGGAAACACCATATATTTT. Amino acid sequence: CASSLYSSGNTIYF.

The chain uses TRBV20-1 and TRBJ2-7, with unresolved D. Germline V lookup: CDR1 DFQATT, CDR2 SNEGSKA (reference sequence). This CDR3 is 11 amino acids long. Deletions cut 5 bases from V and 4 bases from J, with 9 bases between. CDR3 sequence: CSAETAYEQYF. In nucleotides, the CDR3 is TGCAGTGCTGAAACAGCTTACGAGCAGTACTTC.

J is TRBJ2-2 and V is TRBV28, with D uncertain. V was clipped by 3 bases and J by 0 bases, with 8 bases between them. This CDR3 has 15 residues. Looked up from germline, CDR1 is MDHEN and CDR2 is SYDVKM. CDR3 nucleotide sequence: TGTGCCAGCAGTTTGACCGGGCCGAACACCGGGGAGCTGTTTTTT. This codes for CASSLTGPNTGELFF.

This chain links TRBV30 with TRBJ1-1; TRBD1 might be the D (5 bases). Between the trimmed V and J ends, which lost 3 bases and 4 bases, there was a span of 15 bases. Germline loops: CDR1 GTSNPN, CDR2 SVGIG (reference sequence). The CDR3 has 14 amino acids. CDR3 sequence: CAWSKGFGSTEAFF. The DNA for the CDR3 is TGTGCCTGGAGCAAGGGGTTTGGGAGCACTGAAGCTTTCTTT.

The CDR3 sequence: CASGFGGGGYTF. Written as DNA, the CDR3 is TGTGCTAGTGGTTTCGGGGGAGGAGGCTACACCTTC. The chain has TRBV12-5 and TRBJ1-2; TRBD1 is a possible D gene (5 bases). In germline, CDR1 is LGHNT, CDR2 FRNRAP. CDR3 length: 12 amino acids. Between the trimmed V and J ends, which lost 3 bases and 8 bases, there was a span of 10 bases.

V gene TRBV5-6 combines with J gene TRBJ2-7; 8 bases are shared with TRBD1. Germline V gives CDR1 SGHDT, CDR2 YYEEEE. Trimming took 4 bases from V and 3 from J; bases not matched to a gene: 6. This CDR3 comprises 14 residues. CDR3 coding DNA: TGTGCCAGCAGCCCGCAGGGGGCTAGCTACGAGCAGTACTTC. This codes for CASSPQGASYEQYF.

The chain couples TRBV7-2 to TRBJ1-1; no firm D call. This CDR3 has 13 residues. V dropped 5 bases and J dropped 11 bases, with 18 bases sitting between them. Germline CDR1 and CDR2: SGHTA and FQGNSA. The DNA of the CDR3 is TGTGCCAGCAGCCCGATGCGGGTTCTTGAGGCTTTCTTT. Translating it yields CASSPMRVLEAFF.

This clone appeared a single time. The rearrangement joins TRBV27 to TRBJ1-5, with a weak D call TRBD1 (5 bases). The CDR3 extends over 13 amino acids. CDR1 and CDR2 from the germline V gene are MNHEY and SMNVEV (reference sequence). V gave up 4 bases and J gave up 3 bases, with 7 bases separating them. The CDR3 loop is CASSWGLNQPQHF. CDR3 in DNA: TGTGCCAGCAGTTGGGGACTCAATCAGCCCCAGCATTTT.

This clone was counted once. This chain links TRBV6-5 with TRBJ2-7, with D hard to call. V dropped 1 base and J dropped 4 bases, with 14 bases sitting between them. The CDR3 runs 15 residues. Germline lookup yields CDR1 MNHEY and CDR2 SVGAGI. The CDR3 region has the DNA TGTGCCAGCAGTTACTTAGCCGGAATTGAATACGAGCAGTACTTC. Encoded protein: CASSYLAGIEYEQYF.